This T cell receptor (beta chain) emerged from a study of T cells after yellow fever vaccination (dated by TCRdb to the late 2010s). Context from the whole study: Libraries from fractions with low cell numbers were prepared with the SMART-Seq v4 Ultra Low Input RNA kit. Bulk TCR alpha and beta repertoires were sequenced longitudinally to track T-cell clones before and after primary and booster YFV17D yellow fever vaccination. Two healthy male donors, one aged 18 to 30 and one aged 30 to 39 years, were included in the cohort. Blood was collected at multiple timepoints before and after primary and secondary immunization, and bulk PBMC replicates and cell subsets were isolated. Results and caveats for the whole study, not just this receptor: Most clones expanded after primary vaccination were re-detected after the booster (96% of CD4 and 88% of CD8), suggesting broad memory maintenance. FACS-sorted repertoires could contain abundant contaminating clonotypes from the bulk population, so computational filtering was required. A small fraction of clonotypes appeared in both the CD4 and CD8 compartments, likely as a result of convergent recombination. The study included only a couple of donors, which limits how far the findings can be generalized. The secondary T-cell response was weaker than the primary response but faster, peaking on day 5 instead of day 15.

TCR cDNA was synthesized by 5'RACE template switching, which introduced a universal primer site and unique molecular identifiers. Priming for cDNA synthesis came from both the TCR alpha and TCR beta constant segments. Library amplification involved two PCR steps, and the second step added sample barcodes and sequencing adapters. Sequencing of libraries was performed on Illumina HiSeq 2500 (2x100 bp) or NovaSeq (2x150 bp). The original methods were these. Reads were demultiplexed and collapsed into UMI consensus sequences with MIGEC, and V(D)J alignment was performed with MiXCR. Using edgeR on replicate PBMC samples, clonotypes were called vaccine-responding if FDR was below 0.01 and the log2 fold change was above 5 up to day 15. Each bulk clonotype was labeled CD4 or CD8 based on which sequenced repertoire, CD4 or CD8, contained the clonotype at higher abundance. TCRdb redid the processing of the public reads, applying fastp at Q25 and MiXCR, and retained in-frame beta chains. When rows share a CDR3 protein, they turn into one entry using the most common DNA and genes. Here the V and J calls rest on TCRdb's processing, not on the authors' analysis. The sample profile shows about 350,000 distinct CDR3 sequences; less than 9.5% of them were found once. Around 17% of the sample comes from the top ten.

The germline ends are 4 bases apart after V is trimmed by 1 base and J by 4 bases. From the germline V gene (reference sequence), CDR1 is GTSNPN and CDR2 is SVGIG. Reading from cysteine to phenylalanine, the CDR3 counts 11 amino acids. Of all the DNA, just the CDR3 is kept, 33 bases in frame from base 1. This clonotype was seen only a few times. No antigen is known for it. No much larger clone is present one base from it, and per-base qualities are unavailable. According to the study, the label for this sample's treatment or condition signals: live attenuated yellow fever vaccine strain. At every blood-draw timepoint, two biological replicates of bulk PBMCs were collected. PBMCs were isolated from peripheral blood using a standard Ficoll-Paque protocol. TriZol was used to extract RNA from bulk PBMCs, from CD4 and CD8 fractions, and from dextramer-positive and dextramer-negative fractions.

The sequencing used PBMCs, collected about 49 days after the first yellow fever vaccination. This receptor was taken from a man in his late teens or twenties who received the YFV17D yellow fever vaccine. This receptor chain uses TRBV30 and TRBJ1-2, with the D segment identity uncertain. Here is the DNA: TGTGCCTGGAGTGCTTCCTATGGCTACACCTTC. This encodes CAWSASYGYTF.